The entry that follows covers one T cell receptor (beta chain) sequence. The data were produced by immunoSEQ multiplex PCR, yet TCRdb's version contains in-frame clones alone and is incomplete. This table has more than 85,000 clones, under 95% appearing once. J was trimmed by 6 bases and V by 8 bases; bases with no gene match: 9. This CDR3 comprises 13 residues. Germline loops: CDR1 MDHEN, CDR2 SYDVKM. These data originate in a study of T cell responses to AZD1222 COVID-19 vaccine. Sample: peripheral blood, taken on day 0 of AZD1222 vaccination. This chain links TRBV28 with TRBJ1-2; 7 bases are shared with TRBD1. The source of this sequence is an adult in good health. CDR3 DNA: TGTGCCAGCTCAACAGGGGAATACGATGGCTACACCTTC. Translated, it gives CASSTGEYDGYTF.